This entry lists 9 T cell receptor beta chains sequenced from one sample in a study of molecular identifiers for immune sequencing clone quantification. TCRdb re-derived calls from the PCR reads in MiXCR, one entry per CDR3 protein. The table includes 600,000 to 650,000 distinct CDR3 sequences, around 20% detected once. Sequenced material: naive CD8+ T cells from blood, with Jurkat cell RNA spiked in. As to subset: FACS-sorted CD8+CD4-CCR7+CD45RA+ naive T cells. The receptors shown here come from a human donor in good health. Some libraries in this study had Jurkat cell RNA spiked in.

This clonotype was counted a few times. The chain has TRBV27 and TRBJ2-1, with 7 bases that match TRBD2. Trimming at V came to 2 bases and at J to 2 bases, leaving 6 bases not matched to a gene. This CDR3 region has 16 residues. Germline-derived CDR1 and CDR2 are MNHEY and SMNVEV (reference sequence). The chain's CDR3 is CASSLGPAGPYNEQFF. CDR3 DNA sequence: TGTGCCAGCAGTTTAGGGCCAGCGGGACCCTACAATGAGCAGTTCTTC.

Concerning this clonotype: This may come from a read error, since a much larger clone is one base off. The V gene is TRBV10-3, the J gene TRBJ2-3; weak D call: TRBD2 (6 bases). Per germline, CDR1 ENHRY and CDR2 SYGVKD. The length of the CDR3 is 15 residues. CDR3 in amino acids: CAIMGDGRGPDTEYF. Here the CDR3 DNA reads TGTGCCATCATGGGGGACGGGAGAGGCCCAGATACGGAGTATTTT.

This clonotype was recorded at least ten times. The rearrangement uses TRBV24-1 and TRBJ1-4; D ambiguous. Trimming left V 8 bases short and J 5 bases short, with 23 bases between. This CDR3 spans 17 amino acids. Germline loops: CDR1 KGHDR, CDR2 SFDVKD. The CDR3 nucleotides are TGTGCCACCAACGTAGAGGGAGCCACGGCTGGCAATGAAAAACTGTTTTTT. As protein: CATNVEGATAGNEKLFF.

Of note for this clonotype: A much more abundant neighbour one base away suggests this may be a read error. The V and J genes are TRBV10-3 and TRBJ2-7; a weak D match, TRBD1 (6 bases). The CDR3 loop spans 16 amino acids. Germline V gives CDR1 ENHRY, CDR2 SYGVKD. CDR3 amino acids: CAISEDRDTYSHEQYF. The CDR3 region has the DNA TGTGCCATCAGTGAGGACCGGGACACCTACTCCCACGAGCAGTACTTC.

The V gene is TRBV7-9, the J gene TRBJ2-7, with TRBD1 matching over 9 bases. CDR3 length: 14 amino acids. V gave up 5 bases and J gave up 5 bases; unmatched junction bases: 7. Germline assignment: CDR1 SEHNR and CDR2 FQNEAQ (reference sequence). This CDR3 reads CASSMGQGFDEQYF. The CDR3 DNA follows: TGTGCCAGCAGCATGGGACAGGGTTTCGACGAGCAGTACTTC. Filled out from reference TRBV7-9 and TRBJ2-7, the complete variable domain reads DTGVSQNPRHKITKRGQNVTFRCDPISEHNRLYWYRQTLGQGPEFLTYFQNEAQLEKSRLLSDRFSAERPKGSFSTLEIQRTEQGDSAMYLCASSMGQGFDEQYFGPGTRLTVT.

This clonotype occurred a few times. The chain couples TRBV4-3 to TRBJ2-7; the D call may be TRBD1 or TRBD2 (5 bases each). Germline assignment: CDR1 LGHNA and CDR2 YSLEER. Between the trimmed V and J ends, which lost 4 bases and 3 bases, there was a span of 16 bases. The CDR3 spans 15 residues. CDR3 DNA sequence: TGCGCCAGCAGCCTGGGGGATGCTAGGGGCTACGAGCAGTACTTC. Translating gives CASSLGDARGYEQYF.

Ten or more counts support this clonotype. The chain carries TRBV25-1 and TRBJ2-3, with 7 bases matching TRBD2. There are 15 residues in the CDR3. The trim removed 1 base at V and 4 bases at J, leaving 5 bases unmatched. Germline V lookup: CDR1 MGHDK, CDR2 SYGVNS. The chain's CDR3 is CASSEWGTKADTQYF. The CDR3 region has the DNA TGTGCCAGCAGTGAATGGGGGACTAAAGCAGATACGCAGTATTTT.

Many counts were recorded for this clonotype. This chain uses TRBV6-1 with TRBJ1-1, with a weak D call TRBD1 (6 bases). The length of the CDR3 is 12 residues. The ends were cut back, 6 bases at V and 3 bases at J, with 8 bases in the middle. Germline V gives CDR1 MNHNS, CDR2 SASEGT. DNA for the CDR3: TGTGCCAGCAGACAGGGAGACACTGAAGCTTTCTTT. Protein product: CASRQGDTEAFF.

The chain links TRBV2 to TRBJ2-3; 7 nucleotides align to TRBD2. The germline V gene has CDR1 SNHLY and CDR2 FYNNEI. This CDR3 contains 16 residues. The ends lost 0 bases at V and 3 bases at J; junction bases unmatched: 6. The CDR3 DNA is TGTGCCAGCAGTGAAGCGGGCGGGAGAGGGACAGATACGCAGTATTTT. It specifies CASSEAGGRGTDTQYF.